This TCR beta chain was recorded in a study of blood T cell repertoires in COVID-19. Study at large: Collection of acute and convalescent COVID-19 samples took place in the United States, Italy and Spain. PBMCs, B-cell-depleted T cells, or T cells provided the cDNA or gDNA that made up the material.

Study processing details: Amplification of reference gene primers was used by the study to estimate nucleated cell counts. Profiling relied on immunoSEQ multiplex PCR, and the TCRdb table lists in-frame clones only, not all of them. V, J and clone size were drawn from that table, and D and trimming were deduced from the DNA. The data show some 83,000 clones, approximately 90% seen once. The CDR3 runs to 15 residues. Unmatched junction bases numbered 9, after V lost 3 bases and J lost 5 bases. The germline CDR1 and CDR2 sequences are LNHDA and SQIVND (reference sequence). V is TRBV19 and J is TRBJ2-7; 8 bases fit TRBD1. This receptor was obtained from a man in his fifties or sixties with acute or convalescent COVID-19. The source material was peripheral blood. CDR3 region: CASSIESRGHDEQYF. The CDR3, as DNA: TGTGCCAGTAGTATTGAGAGCAGGGGGCACGACGAGCAGTACTTC.